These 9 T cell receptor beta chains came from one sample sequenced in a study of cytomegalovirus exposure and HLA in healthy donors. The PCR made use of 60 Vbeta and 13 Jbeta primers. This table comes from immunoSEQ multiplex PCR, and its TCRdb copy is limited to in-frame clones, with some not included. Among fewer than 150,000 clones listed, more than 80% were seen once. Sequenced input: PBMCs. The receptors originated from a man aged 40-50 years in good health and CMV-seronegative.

The CDR3, as DNA: TGTGCCACCTATTGGACAGGGGGCAACGAGCAGTACTTC. Translated: CATYWTGGNEQYF. The chain recombines TRBV10-3 with TRBJ2-7; 11 positions agree with TRBD1. The CDR3 is made up of 13 amino acids. CDR1 and CDR2 (germline): ENHRY, SYGVKD. Trimming at V came to 10 bases and at J to 5 bases, leaving 7 bases not matched to a gene.

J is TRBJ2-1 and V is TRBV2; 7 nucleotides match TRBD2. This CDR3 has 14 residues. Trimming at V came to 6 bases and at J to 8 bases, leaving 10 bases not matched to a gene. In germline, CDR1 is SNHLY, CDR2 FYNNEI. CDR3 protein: CASRLLARVDEQFF. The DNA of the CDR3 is TGTGCCAGCAGACTACTAGCGAGGGTCGATGAGCAGTTCTTC.

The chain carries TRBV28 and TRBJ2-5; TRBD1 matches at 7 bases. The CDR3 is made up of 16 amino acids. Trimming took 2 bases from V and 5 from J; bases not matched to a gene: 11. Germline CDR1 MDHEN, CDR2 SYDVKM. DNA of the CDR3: TGTGCCAGCAGTTTACCTGGACAGGCATCATGGGAGACCCAGTACTTC. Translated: CASSLPGQASWETQYF.

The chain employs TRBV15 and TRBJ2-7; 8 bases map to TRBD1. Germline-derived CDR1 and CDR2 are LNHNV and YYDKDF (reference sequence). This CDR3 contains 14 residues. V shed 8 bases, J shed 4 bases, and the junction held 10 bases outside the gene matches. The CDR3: CATGDAGGKYEQYF. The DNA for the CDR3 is TGTGCCACCGGCGACGCAGGGGGCAAGTACGAGCAGTACTTC.

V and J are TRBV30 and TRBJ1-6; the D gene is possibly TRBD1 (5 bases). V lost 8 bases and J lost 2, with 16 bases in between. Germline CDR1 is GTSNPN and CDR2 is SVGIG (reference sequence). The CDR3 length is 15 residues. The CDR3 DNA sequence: TGTGCCCCGAAGGGGAAGTCCCCCTATAATTCACCCCTCCACTTT. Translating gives CAPKGKSPYNSPLHF.

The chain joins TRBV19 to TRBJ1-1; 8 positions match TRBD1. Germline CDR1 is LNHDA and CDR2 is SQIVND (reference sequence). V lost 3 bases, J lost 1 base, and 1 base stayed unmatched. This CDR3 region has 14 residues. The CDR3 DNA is TGTGCCAGTAGTATCACAGGGGGGAACACTGAAGCTTTCTTT. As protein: CASSITGGNTEAFF.

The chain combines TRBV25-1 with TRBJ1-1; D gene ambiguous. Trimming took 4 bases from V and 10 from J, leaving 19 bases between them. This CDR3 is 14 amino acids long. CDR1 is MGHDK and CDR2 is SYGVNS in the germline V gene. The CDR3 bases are TGTGCCAGCAGTGCCGTAGCCGGGTCTGGTCGAGCTTTCTTT. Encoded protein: CASSAVAGSGRAFF.

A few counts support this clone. The CDR3, as DNA: TGTGCCAGCAGAAGGGGCGCAGCTAATGAAAAACTGTTTTTT. It specifies CASRRGAANEKLFF. The chain employs TRBV6-6 and TRBJ1-4; TRBD1 is a possible D gene (5 bases). The CDR3 totals 14 residues. CDR1 MNHNY and CDR2 SVGAGI come from the germline V gene (reference sequence). V shed 6 bases and J shed 3 bases, with 11 bases lying between them.

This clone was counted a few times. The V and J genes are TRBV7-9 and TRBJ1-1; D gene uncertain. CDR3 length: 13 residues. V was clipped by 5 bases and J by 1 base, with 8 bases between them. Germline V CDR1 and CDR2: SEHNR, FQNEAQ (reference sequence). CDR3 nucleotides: TGTGCCAGCAGCCCGGGAGAGAACACTGAAGCTTTCTTT. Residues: CASSPGENTEAFF.